Sequencing of this T cell receptor beta chain was carried out in a study of OX40 agonist ivuxolimab in advanced cancers. The germline V gene encodes CDR1 SQVTM and CDR2 ANQGSEA. This CDR3 has 14 residues. V lost 2 bases to trimming and J lost 1 base, with 9 bases between them. Libraries were prepared by immunoSEQ multiplex PCR; TCRdb keeps only in-frame clonotypes and omits some of them. The table has 45,000 to 65,000 clones, 75% to 85% seen once; the top ten hold 0.69%. The sequences come from CD4+ or CD8+ T cells sorted from blood, collected in a trial of the OX40 agonist ivuxolimab. This receptor was obtained from an adult with an advanced solid tumor such as melanoma, head and neck, liver or kidney cancer. The V call is TRBV29-1, the J call TRBJ2-1; no definite D call. The CDR3 protein is CSVESGFSYNEQFF. DNA of the CDR3: TGCAGCGTTGAAAGTGGCTTTTCCTACAATGAGCAGTTCTTC.